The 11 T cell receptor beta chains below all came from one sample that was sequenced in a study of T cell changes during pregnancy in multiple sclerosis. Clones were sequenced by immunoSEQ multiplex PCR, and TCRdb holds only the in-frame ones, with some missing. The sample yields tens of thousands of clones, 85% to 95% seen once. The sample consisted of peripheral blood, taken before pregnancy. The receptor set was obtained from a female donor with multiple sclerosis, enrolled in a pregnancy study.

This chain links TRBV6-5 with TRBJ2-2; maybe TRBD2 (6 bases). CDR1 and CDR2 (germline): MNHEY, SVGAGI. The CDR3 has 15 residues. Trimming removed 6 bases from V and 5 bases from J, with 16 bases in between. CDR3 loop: CASRFGGDGTGELFF. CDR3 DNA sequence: TGTGCCAGCAGATTCGGGGGAGATGGAACCGGGGAGCTGTTTTTT.

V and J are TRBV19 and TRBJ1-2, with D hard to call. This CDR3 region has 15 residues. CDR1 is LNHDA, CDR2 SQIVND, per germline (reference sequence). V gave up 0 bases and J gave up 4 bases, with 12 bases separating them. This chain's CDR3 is CASSIDGRRTYGYTF. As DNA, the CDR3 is TGTGCCAGTAGTATAGACGGCAGGCGTACCTATGGCTACACCTTC.

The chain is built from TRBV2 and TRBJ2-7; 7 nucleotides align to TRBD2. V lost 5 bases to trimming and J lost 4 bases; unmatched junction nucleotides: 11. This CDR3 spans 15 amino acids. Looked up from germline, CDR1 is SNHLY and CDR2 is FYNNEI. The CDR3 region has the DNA TGTGCCAGCAGTAGACTAGCACCGATCAAATACGAGCAGTACTTC. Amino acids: CASSRLAPIKYEQYF. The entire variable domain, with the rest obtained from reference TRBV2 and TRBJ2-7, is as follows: EPEVTQTPSHQVTQMGQEVILRCVPISNHLYFYWYRQILGQKVEFLVSFYNNEISEKSEIFDDQFSVERPDGSNFTLKIRSTKLEDSAMYFCASSRLAPIKYEQYFGPGTRLTVT.

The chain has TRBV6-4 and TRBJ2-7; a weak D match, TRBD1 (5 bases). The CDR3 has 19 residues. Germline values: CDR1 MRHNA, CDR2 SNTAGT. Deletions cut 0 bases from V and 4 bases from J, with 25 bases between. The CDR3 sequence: CASSDSISSGPLIPYEQYF. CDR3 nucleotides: TGTGCCAGCAGTGACTCGATAAGTTCAGGGCCACTAATTCCTTACGAGCAGTACTTC.

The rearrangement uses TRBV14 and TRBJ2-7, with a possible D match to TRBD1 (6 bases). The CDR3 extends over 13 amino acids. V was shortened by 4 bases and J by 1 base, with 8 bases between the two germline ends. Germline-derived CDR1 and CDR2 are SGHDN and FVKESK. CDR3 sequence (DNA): TGTGCCAGCAGCCGGGACACTTCCTACGAGCAGTACTTC. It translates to CASSRDTSYEQYF.

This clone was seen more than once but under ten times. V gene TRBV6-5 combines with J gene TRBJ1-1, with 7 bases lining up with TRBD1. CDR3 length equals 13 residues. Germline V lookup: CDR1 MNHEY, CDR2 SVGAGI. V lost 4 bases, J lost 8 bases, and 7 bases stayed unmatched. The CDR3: CASSSDRPPEAFF. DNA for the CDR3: TGTGCCAGCAGTTCGGACAGGCCACCGGAAGCTTTCTTT.

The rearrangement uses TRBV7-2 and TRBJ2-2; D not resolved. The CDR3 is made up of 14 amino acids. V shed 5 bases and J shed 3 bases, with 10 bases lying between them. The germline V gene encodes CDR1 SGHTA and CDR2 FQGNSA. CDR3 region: CASSQQSYTGELFF. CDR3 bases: TGTGCCAGCAGCCAACAGAGTTACACCGGGGAGCTGTTTTTT.

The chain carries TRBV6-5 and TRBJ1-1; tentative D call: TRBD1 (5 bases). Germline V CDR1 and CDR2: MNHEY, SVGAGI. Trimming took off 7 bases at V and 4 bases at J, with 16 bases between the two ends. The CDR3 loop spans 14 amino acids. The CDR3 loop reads CASKGLWGGTEAFF. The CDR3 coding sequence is TGTGCCAGCAAGGGTTTATGGGGGGGCACTGAAGCTTTCTTT.

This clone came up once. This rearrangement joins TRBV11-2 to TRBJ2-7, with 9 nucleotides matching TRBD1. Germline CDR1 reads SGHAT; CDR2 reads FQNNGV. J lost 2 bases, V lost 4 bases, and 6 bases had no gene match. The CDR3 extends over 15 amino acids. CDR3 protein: CASSSLQGAPYEQYF. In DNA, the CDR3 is TGTGCCAGCAGCTCGTTACAGGGGGCCCCCTACGAGCAGTACTTC.

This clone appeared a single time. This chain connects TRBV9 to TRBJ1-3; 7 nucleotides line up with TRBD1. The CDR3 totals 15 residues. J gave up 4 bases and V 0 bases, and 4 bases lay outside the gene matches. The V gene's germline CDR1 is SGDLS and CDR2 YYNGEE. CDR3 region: CASSVVGDSGNTIYF. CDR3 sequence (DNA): TGTGCCAGCAGCGTAGTGGGGGACAGCGGAAACACCATATATTTT. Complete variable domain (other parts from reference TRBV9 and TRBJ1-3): DSGVTQTPKHLITATGQRVTLRCSPRSGDLSVYWYQQSLDQGLQFLIQYYNGEERAKGNILERFSAQQFPDLHSELNLSSLELGDSALYFCASSVVGDSGNTIYFGEGSWLTVV.

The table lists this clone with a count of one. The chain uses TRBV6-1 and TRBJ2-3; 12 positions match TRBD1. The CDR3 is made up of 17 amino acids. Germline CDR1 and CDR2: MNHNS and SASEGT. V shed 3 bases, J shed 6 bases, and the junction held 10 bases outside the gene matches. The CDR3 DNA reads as TGTGCCAGCAGTGACGTACCGGGACAGGGGGCATCTGATACGCAGTATTTT. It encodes CASSDVPGQGASDTQYF.